This T cell receptor (beta chain) was sequenced for a study of T cells in Graves' hyperthyroidism and ophthalmopathy. Overall study: Before any treatment, at initial diagnosis, peripheral blood was collected.

Amplified TCR beta CDR3 regions came from RNA transcripts. TCR CDR3 regions were first amplified by RT-PCR with HTBI primers. TCRdb independently ran MiXCR on the multiplex PCR reads; one entry per CDR3 protein. Of some 550,000 distinct CDR3 sequences detected, less than 25% appear once; the ten largest clones hold 26%. This clonotype came up a few times. Its specificity is unknown. General study findings and limits: In simple terms, a model built on 13 V-J features told ophthalmopathy apart from stable hyperthyroidism. Progression to ophthalmopathy was predicted a median of approximately seven months early.

Patients having uncontrolled infection, another autoimmune disease, pregnancy or lactation were not included. After removal of 5 bases from V and 1 base from J, the junction contained 6 bases not matched to a gene. This CDR3 is built from 15 residues. Per the germline V gene, CDR1 is MDHEN and CDR2 is SYDVKM. The sample was blood. The chain employs TRBV28 and TRBJ1-1; 8 nucleotides agree with TRBD1. The sequence derives from a man aged 18 to 30 with Graves' hyperthyroidism. CDR3 amino acids: CASSDRTGQNTEAFF. CDR3 DNA sequence: TGTGCCAGCAGTGATAGGACAGGGCAGAACACTGAAGCTTTCTTT.